Each of the 32 T cell receptor beta chains below was sequenced from the same sample in a study of blood T cell repertoires in COVID-19. Assay used: immunoSEQ multiplex PCR; TCRdb lists only in-frame clones, some missing. The sample yields about 140,000 clones, approximately 88% seen once. The sequenced material came from peripheral blood. These receptor sequences come from a man in his 70s with acute or convalescent COVID-19.

The chain carries TRBV12-3 or TRBV12-4 and TRBJ1-2, with D possibly being TRBD1 (6 bases). Deletions cut 10 bases from V and 6 bases from J, with 15 bases between. The CDR3 extends over 12 amino acids. CDR3 sequence (DNA): TGTGCCACCAGGGGCGTTGATGATGGCTACACCTTC. This codes for CATRGVDDGYTF.

This chain links TRBV10-2 with TRBJ2-2; 12 nucleotides match TRBD2. The CDR3 spans 15 residues. Losses at the gene ends were 6 bases for V and 5 bases for J; bases not matched to a gene: 4. CDR1 and CDR2 (germline): WSHSY, SAAADI. DNA of the CDR3: TGCGCCAGCAGACTAGCGGGAGGTAGGACCGGGGAGCTGTTTTTT. Amino acids: CASRLAGGRTGELFF.

The V call is TRBV5-1, the J call TRBJ1-4; D is undetermined. V was pared by 0 bases and J by 0 bases, with 12 bases between. Germline assignment: CDR1 SGHRS and CDR2 YFSETQ. The CDR3 consists of 17 residues. CDR3: CASSLDPGGSTNEKLFF. CDR3 sequence (DNA): TGCGCCAGCAGCTTGGATCCGGGAGGATCAACTAATGAAAAACTGTTTTTT.

The CDR3: CASSAHRGNNEQFF. DNA for the CDR3: TGTGCCAGCAGCGCCCACCGGGGGAACAATGAGCAGTTCTTC. The V and J genes are TRBV14 and TRBJ2-1; D is possibly TRBD2 (6 bases). Per the germline V gene, CDR1 is SGHDN and CDR2 is FVKESK. This CDR3 has 14 residues. Trimming took 5 bases from V and 5 from J, leaving 13 bases between them.

Only one count was recorded for this clone. The rearrangement links TRBV5-8 to TRBJ2-5; D is unresolved. The V end lost 0 bases, the J end lost 2 bases, and 11 bases lay between the germline ends. Germline loops: CDR1 SGHTS, CDR2 YDEGEE. The CDR3 is made up of 15 amino acids. Here the CDR3 reads CASSLGRANQETQYF. DNA of the CDR3: TGTGCCAGCAGCTTGGGCCGAGCGAATCAAGAGACCCAGTACTTC.

This clone has a single count. This chain uses TRBV28 with TRBJ2-7; 9 bases match TRBD2. This CDR3 has 16 amino acids. V lost 8 bases to trimming and J lost 2 bases; unmatched junction nucleotides: 13. Germline CDR1 is MDHEN and CDR2 is SYDVKM. The CDR3 reads CASAPFGTSRTYEQYF. In DNA, the CDR3 is TGTGCCAGCGCCCCATTCGGGACTAGCAGAACCTACGAGCAGTACTTC.

This chain uses TRBV7-9 with TRBJ1-2; 8 bases are shared with TRBD1. Germline V gene lookup returns CDR1 SEHNR and CDR2 FQNEAQ (reference sequence). The CDR3 is 15 amino acids. V shed 5 bases and J 2 bases; nucleotides not matched to a gene: 7. CDR3 protein: CASSPRTGMNYGYTF. CDR3 in DNA: TGTGCCAGCAGCCCCAGGACAGGGATGAACTATGGCTACACCTTC.

The gene calls are TRBV30 and TRBJ2-5; 10 positions agree with TRBD1. Trimming at V came to 3 bases and at J to 4 bases, leaving 2 bases not matched to a gene. The CDR3 totals 13 residues. Germline-derived CDR1 and CDR2 are GTSNPN and SVGIG (reference sequence). The CDR3 sequence is CAWSRDRGETQYF. In DNA form, the CDR3 reads TGTGCCTGGAGCCGGGACAGGGGAGAGACCCAGTACTTC. The variable domain in full, completed from reference TRBV30 and TRBJ2-5, reads SQTIHQWPATLVQPVGSPLSLECTVEGTSNPNLYWYRQAAGRGLQLLFYSVGIGQISSEVPQNLSASRPQDRQFILSSKKLLLSDSGFYLCAWSRDRGETQYFGPGTRLLVL.

V and J are TRBV5-1 and TRBJ2-5; D remains ambiguous. The CDR3 contains 13 residues. The germline CDR1 and CDR2 sequences are SGHRS and YFSETQ. Trimming shortened V by 4 bases and J by 0 bases, and 7 bases separated the two germline ends. CDR3: CASSEPYQETQYF. CDR3 coding DNA: TGCGCCAGCAGCGAGCCCTACCAAGAGACCCAGTACTTC. Combining the CDR3 with reference TRBV5-1 and TRBJ2-5 gives the whole variable domain KAGVTQTPRYLIKTRGQQVTLSCSPISGHRSVSWYQQTPGQGLQFLFEYFSETQRNKGNFPGRFSGRQFSNSRSEMNVSTLELGDSALYLCASSEPYQETQYFGPGTRLLVL.

This clone occurred a few times. The chain is built from TRBV7-2 and TRBJ2-7, with 8 bases identical to TRBD1. V was pared by 1 base and J by 5 bases, with 4 bases of the junction left unmatched. The CDR3 is 14 amino acids. Per germline, CDR1 SGHTA and CDR2 FQGNSA. Here the CDR3 DNA reads TGTGCCAGCAGCTTAGGACAGGGGTGGGACGAGCAGTACTTC. It is translated as CASSLGQGWDEQYF.

This chain joins TRBV11-1 and TRBJ2-3, with D perhaps TRBD1 (6 bases). Germline V gene data show CDR1 as SGHAT and CDR2 as FQDESV (reference sequence). CDR3 length: 15 residues. The ends were cut back, 1 base at V and 5 bases at J, with 13 bases in the middle. The CDR3 DNA reads as TGTGCCAGCAGCTTAGTCTGGGGGCCCGGAGATACGCAGTATTTT. This codes for CASSLVWGPGDTQYF.

The chain joins TRBV9 to TRBJ1-3; D possibly corresponds to TRBD1 (5 bases). The CDR3 sequence is 15 residues long. V dropped 4 bases and J dropped 0 bases, with 11 bases sitting between them. Germline V gene lookup returns CDR1 SGDLS and CDR2 YYNGEE. CDR3 residues: CASSPTGSSGNTIYF. The CDR3 DNA sequence: TGTGCCAGCAGCCCCACAGGTAGCTCTGGAAACACCATATATTTT.

The genes are TRBV10-3 and TRBJ1-2; D gene ambiguous. Germline CDR1 ENHRY, CDR2 SYGVKD. The CDR3 loop spans 13 amino acids. Between the trimmed V and J ends, which lost 0 bases and 5 bases, there was a span of 7 bases. The CDR3 loop is CAISESTEYGYTF. The CDR3 DNA reads as TGTGCCATCAGTGAGTCTACAGAGTATGGCTACACCTTC.

J is TRBJ2-5 and V is TRBV7-7; TRBD2 matches at 13 bases. Trimming at V came to 5 bases and at J to 3 bases, leaving 3 bases not matched to a gene. The germline V gene has CDR1 SSHAT and CDR2 FNYEAQ (reference sequence). CDR3 size: 15 residues. DNA for the CDR3: TGTGCCAGCAGCCTGGGGACTAGCGGGAAAGAGACCCAGTACTTC. Its protein is CASSLGTSGKETQYF.

The rearrangement links TRBV5-1 to TRBJ1-2, with D perhaps matching TRBD1 (5 bases). CDR1 is SGHRS and CDR2 is YFSETQ in the germline V gene. V shed 4 bases and J shed 8 bases, with 12 bases lying between them. The CDR3 consists of 12 residues. This CDR3 is CASSPGRGGYTF. In nucleotides, the CDR3 is TGCGCCAGCAGCCCAGGGCGGGGAGGCTACACCTTC.

This chain uses TRBV5-1 with TRBJ2-2; 8 nucleotides line up with TRBD1. The germline CDR1 and CDR2 sequences are SGHRS and YFSETQ. CDR3 length: 15 residues. The V gene end was trimmed by 4 bases and the J gene end by 2 bases; junction bases not matched to a gene: 4. CDR3 loop: CASSPGTGNTGELFF. The CDR3 nucleotides are TGCGCCAGCAGCCCCGGGACAGGTAACACCGGGGAGCTGTTTTTT.

The table lists this clone with a few counts. The chain links TRBV5-6 to TRBJ1-1; weak D call: TRBD1 (5 bases). V was clipped by 0 bases and J by 0 bases, with 9 bases between them. CDR1 SGHDT and CDR2 YYEEEE come from the germline V gene. The length of the CDR3 is 15 residues. The CDR3, as DNA: TGTGCCAGCAGCTTGGAGCGCAGGGTGAACACTGAAGCTTTCTTT. It encodes CASSLERRVNTEAFF. Together with reference TRBV5-6 and TRBJ1-1, the CDR3 gives the full variable domain: DAGVTQSPTHLIKTRGQQVTLRCSPKSGHDTVSWYQQALGQGPQFIFQYYEEEERQRGNFPDRFSGHQFPNYSSELNVNALLLGDSALYLCASSLERRVNTEAFFGQGTRLTVV.

V and J are TRBV12-3 or TRBV12-4 and TRBJ1-1; no clear D gene. The CDR3 spans 13 residues. Trimming removed 2 bases from V and 0 bases from J, with 4 bases in between. CDR3: CASSLIMNTEAFF. As DNA, the CDR3 is TGTGCCAGCAGTTTAATAATGAACACTGAAGCTTTCTTT.

The chain has TRBV11-3 and TRBJ2-1, with D tentatively TRBD1 (5 bases). This CDR3 has 17 amino acids. Germline values: CDR1 SGHNT, CDR2 YENEEA. The ends were cut back, 4 bases at V and 5 bases at J, with 21 bases in the middle. The CDR3 region is CASSSWVDPLGHNEQFF. The DNA of the CDR3 is TGTGCCAGCAGCTCCTGGGTTGATCCGCTGGGGCACAATGAGCAGTTCTTC.

This chain joins TRBV7-8 and TRBJ2-1; D remains ambiguous. The CDR3 is made up of 12 amino acids. V was pared by 5 bases and J by 5 bases, with 7 bases between. Germline CDR1 and CDR2: SGHVS and FQNEAQ. CDR3 region: CASSLINNEQFF. CDR3 coding DNA: TGTGCCAGCAGCCTTATTAACAATGAGCAGTTCTTC.

V usage is TRBV19 and J usage is TRBJ1-1, with D perhaps TRBD1 (6 bases). CDR1 is LNHDA and CDR2 is SQIVND in the germline V gene (reference sequence). This CDR3 has 16 amino acids. Between the trimmed V and J ends, which lost 5 bases and 0 bases, there was a span of 16 bases. The CDR3 here is CASSPHFGTLNTEAFF. The CDR3 nucleotides are TGTGCCAGTAGTCCTCACTTCGGGACATTGAACACTGAAGCTTTCTTT.

Turning to this clone: The junction shows a germline mismatch at one end, possibly a read error. The chain is built from TRBV23-1 and TRBJ1-6; D not resolved. TRBV23-1 is assigned to the ORF class and has an uncertain function. This CDR3 region has 10 residues. This CDR3 reads CASSQISPQF. CDR3 nucleotides: TGCGCCAGCAGTCAAATATCCCCACAATTT.

In this sample, this clone turned up a few times. This sequence joins TRBV27 and TRBJ2-7; tentatively, D is TRBD1 (6 bases). The V and J ends lost 3 bases and 0 bases respectively, with 21 bases between them. Germline V CDR1 and CDR2: MNHEY, SMNVEV (reference sequence). The length of the CDR3 is 18 residues. DNA for the CDR3: TGTGCCAGCAGTTTGAGGCCACCGGGACAAGTAAGCTCCTACGAGCAGTACTTC. As protein: CASSLRPPGQVSSYEQYF.

This clone was seen more than once but under ten times. CDR3 sequence: CASSQAPDYGYTF. The CDR3 DNA follows: TGTGCCAGCAGCCAAGCTCCCGACTATGGCTACACCTTC. The V call is TRBV4-2, the J call TRBJ1-2; D is undetermined. CDR1 is LGHNA and CDR2 is YNFKEQ in the germline V gene. V was trimmed by 1 base and J by 3 bases, leaving 6 bases between them. The CDR3 contains 13 residues.

The chain carries TRBV27 and TRBJ1-6; TRBD1 might be the D (6 bases). The CDR3 sequence is 15 residues long. CDR1 and CDR2 (germline): MNHEY, SMNVEV (reference sequence). The V gene lost 2 bases and the J gene lost 7 bases, with 12 bases spanning the gap. CDR3 bases: TGTGCCAGCAGTTTAGCCCGACAGGCGAATTCACCCCTCCACTTT. Amino acids: CASSLARQANSPLHF.

Only a few counts were recorded for this clone. The chain has TRBV28 and TRBJ1-5; no firm D call. Germline V lookup: CDR1 MDHEN, CDR2 SYDVKM. The CDR3 is 13 amino acids. V lost 7 bases and J 5 bases, leaving 12 bases between the germline ends. The CDR3 spells CASKTGIDQPQHF. DNA for the CDR3: TGTGCCAGCAAGACGGGGATTGATCAGCCCCAGCATTTT.

This chain links TRBV30 with TRBJ1-2; D remains ambiguous. V was cut by 0 bases and J by 8 bases, with 10 bases left in between. From germline, CDR1 is GTSNPN and CDR2 SVGIG (reference sequence). The CDR3 has 12 amino acids. CDR3 bases: TGTGCCTGGAGTGTAATCCGGTCCGGCTACACCTTC. It translates to CAWSVIRSGYTF.

The CDR3 nucleotides are TGTGCCAGCAGTTACGGGCAGGGCGCTAGGAGTGAGCAGTTCTTC. This encodes CASSYGQGARSEQFF. The chain carries TRBV6-5 and TRBJ2-1; D is perhaps TRBD1 (5 bases). The CDR3 consists of 15 residues. The V end was cut by 2 bases, the J end by 9 bases, with 17 bases between. The germline V gene encodes CDR1 MNHEY and CDR2 SVGAGI.

The rearrangement uses TRBV2 and TRBJ1-5; 9 bases agree with TRBD1. Germline values: CDR1 SNHLY, CDR2 FYNNEI. The V segment lost 4 bases and the J segment 12 bases; nucleotides outside the gene matches: 10. The CDR3 contains 14 residues. DNA for the CDR3: TGTGCCAGCAGTGTTCGGACAGGGGCGCCTATCCAGCATTTT. Translation: CASSVRTGAPIQHF.

The V gene is TRBV11-2, the J gene TRBJ2-7; 7 nucleotides line up with TRBD1. Per the germline V gene, CDR1 is SGHAT and CDR2 is FQNNGV. CDR3 size: 17 residues. Trimming cost V 3 bases and J 5 bases; bases outside gene matches: 16. The CDR3: CASSLIISQDRTHEQYF. The CDR3 coding sequence is TGTGCCAGCAGCTTGATTATTAGTCAGGACAGGACCCACGAGCAGTACTTC. The entire variable domain, with the rest obtained from reference TRBV11-2 and TRBJ2-7, is as follows: EAGVAQSPRYKIIEKRQSVAFWCNPISGHATLYWYQQILGQGPKLLIQFQNNGVVDDSQLPKDRFSAERLKGVDSTLKIQPAKLEDSAVYLCASSLIISQDRTHEQYFGPGTRLTVT.

This clone occurred once. CDR3 coding DNA: TGTGCCAGCAGTTTATTTGGGACAGTGAGCACAGATACGCAGTATTTT. It encodes CASSLFGTVSTDTQYF. The gene calls are TRBV27 and TRBJ2-3, with 7 bases lining up with TRBD1. V lost 1 base to trimming and J lost 0 bases; unmatched junction nucleotides: 4. From germline, CDR1 is MNHEY and CDR2 SMNVEV (reference sequence). This CDR3 contains 16 residues.

The J gene is TRBJ2-7, the V gene TRBV3-1 (or the pseudogene TRBV3-2); the match to TRBD1 covers 8 bases. Germline V gene data show CDR1 as LGHDT and CDR2 as YNNKEL (reference sequence). With 4 bases clipped from V and 6 bases from J, the junction kept 11 bases outside the gene matches. The length of the CDR3 is 15 residues. The CDR3 sequence: CASSRDRGVSLEQYF. For the CDR3, the DNA is TGTGCCAGCAGCCGTGACAGGGGAGTCTCTCTCGAGCAGTACTTC.